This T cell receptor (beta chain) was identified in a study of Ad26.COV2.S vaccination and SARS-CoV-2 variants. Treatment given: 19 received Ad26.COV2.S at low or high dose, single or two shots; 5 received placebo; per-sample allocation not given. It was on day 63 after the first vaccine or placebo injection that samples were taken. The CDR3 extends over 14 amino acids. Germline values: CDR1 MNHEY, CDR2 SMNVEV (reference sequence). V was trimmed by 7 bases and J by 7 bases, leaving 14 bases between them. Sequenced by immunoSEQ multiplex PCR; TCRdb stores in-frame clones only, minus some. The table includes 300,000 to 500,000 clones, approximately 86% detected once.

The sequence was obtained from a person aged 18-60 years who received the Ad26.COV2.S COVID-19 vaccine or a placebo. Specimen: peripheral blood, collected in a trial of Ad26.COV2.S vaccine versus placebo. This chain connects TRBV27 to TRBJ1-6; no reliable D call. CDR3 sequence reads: CASTSFGWNSPLHF. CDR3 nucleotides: TGTGCCAGCACTTCCTTTGGTTGGAATTCACCCCTCCACTTT.